These 22 T cell receptor beta chains originate from one sample sequenced in a study of technical replicates of blood from a few donors. Some clones are missing from TCRdb's copy, which holds only in-frame ones; the method was immunoSEQ multiplex PCR. Counted here are 70,000 to 95,000 clones, around 90% occurring once; the ten biggest clones make up about 0.35%. The sequenced sample was T cells isolated from PBMCs. The receptor set was obtained from a human donor in good health. Some clones in this sample may be carry-over from other donors' samples.

The count of this clone is one. The chain couples TRBV2 to TRBJ1-5, with D perhaps TRBD1 (6 bases). The length of the CDR3 is 12 residues. CDR1 and CDR2 from the germline V gene are SNHLY and FYNNEI. V was clipped by 8 bases and J by 3 bases, with 8 bases between them. In nucleotides, the CDR3 is TGTGCCAGCGCAGGGGACAATCAGCCCCAGCATTTT. Protein product: CASAGDNQPQHF.

The gene calls are TRBV6-1 and TRBJ2-1; D might be TRBD2 (5 bases). CDR3 length: 14 amino acids. With 7 bases removed from V and 5 bases from J, the gap between germline ends came to 15 bases. Germline CDR1 MNHNS, CDR2 SASEGT. The CDR3 spells CASNRGGTHNEQFF. In DNA form, the CDR3 reads TGTGCCAGCAACCGAGGAGGCACCCACAATGAGCAGTTCTTC.

V usage is TRBV6-1 and J usage is TRBJ1-3; 8 bases line up with TRBD1. The trim removed 7 bases at V and 5 bases at J, leaving 10 bases unmatched. The CDR3 runs 15 residues. CDR1 MNHNS and CDR2 SASEGT come from the germline V gene. Written as DNA, the CDR3 is TGTGCCAGCATAAGGGACAGGTATAACAGAAACACCATATATTTT. Amino acid sequence: CASIRDRYNRNTIYF.

CDR3 DNA sequence: TGTGCCAGCAGTGAAACGGTCCTGCAGGGCATTAGCTACGAGCAGTACTTC. Translation: CASSETVLQGISYEQYF. This chain connects TRBV6-1 to TRBJ2-7, with TRBD1 as a possible D gene (5 bases). The CDR3 runs 17 residues. Germline CDR1 and CDR2: MNHNS and SASEGT. With 2 bases removed from V and 3 bases from J, the gap between germline ends came to 20 bases.

The gene calls are TRBV7-3 and TRBJ2-7, with 10 bases matching TRBD1. The germline V gene encodes CDR1 SGHTA and CDR2 FQGTGA. The V gene end was trimmed by 5 bases and the J gene end by 2 bases; junction bases not matched to a gene: 3. The length of the CDR3 is 14 residues. CDR3 DNA: TGTGCCAGCAGCATCGGGACAGGGGCCTACGAGCAGTACTTC. Translation: CASSIGTGAYEQYF.

The DNA for the CDR3 is TGTGCCAGCAGCTTAAGTCTAGGTAACACTGAAGCTTTCTTT. It specifies CASSLSLGNTEAFF. The V gene is TRBV7-2, the J gene TRBJ1-1, with D hard to call. From germline, CDR1 is SGHTA and CDR2 FQGNSA. The V and J ends lost 2 bases and 2 bases respectively, with 9 bases between them. The CDR3 is made up of 14 amino acids.

This clone was seen only a few times. As DNA, the CDR3 is TGCGCCAGCAGCCAAGGTCGACGGGGGACAGATACGCAGTATTTT. This encodes CASSQGRRGTDTQYF. The J gene is TRBJ2-3, the V gene TRBV4-1; D possibly corresponds to TRBD2 (6 bases). The CDR3 covers 15 residues. Germline CDR1 and CDR2: MGHRA and YSYEKL. Trimming took 1 base from V and 3 from J, leaving 11 bases between them.

The J gene is TRBJ2-7, the V gene TRBV28, with unresolved D. Germline CDR1 reads MDHEN; CDR2 reads SYDVKM. V was trimmed by 1 base and J by 3 bases, leaving 7 bases between them. The length of the CDR3 is 13 residues. CDR3 DNA sequence: TGTGCCAGCAGTTTATTGGCCATCTACGAGCAGTACTTC. Encoded protein: CASSLLAIYEQYF.

J is TRBJ2-1 and V is TRBV13; TRBD2 aligns across 12 bases. Germline V gene data show CDR1 as PRHDT and CDR2 as FYEKMQ (reference sequence). Trimming took 1 base from V and 7 from J; bases not matched to a gene: 11. The CDR3 runs 18 residues. CDR3 protein: CASSLEALAGGRLNEQFF. CDR3 nucleotide sequence: TGTGCCAGCAGCTTAGAGGCGCTAGCGGGAGGGCGATTAAATGAGCAGTTCTTC.

V and J are TRBV7-7 and TRBJ2-5; 7 bases align to TRBD1. CDR3 length equals 14 residues. Germline V gives CDR1 SSHAT, CDR2 FNYEAQ (reference sequence). Germline trimming cut 0 bases from V and 2 bases from J; bases unmatched to any gene: 0. CDR3 bases: TGTGCCAGCAGCTTAGCGGGACAGCAAGAGACCCAGTACTTC. This translates into CASSLAGQQETQYF.

This clone appeared a few times. The chain couples TRBV6-6 to TRBJ1-4; TRBD1 matches at 8 bases. In germline, CDR1 is MNHNY, CDR2 SVGAGI (reference sequence). The CDR3 consists of 14 residues. V lost 7 bases to trimming and J lost 7 bases; unmatched junction nucleotides: 8. The CDR3: CASTYRGGVEKLFF. CDR3 nucleotide sequence: TGTGCCAGCACCTACAGGGGGGGAGTTGAAAAACTGTTTTTT.

This clone was seen only once. This chain joins TRBV11-3 and TRBJ2-2; D gene unclear. The CDR3 has 14 residues. Germline lookup yields CDR1 SGHNT and CDR2 YENEEA. V was cut by 3 bases and J by 2 bases, with 7 bases left in between. The CDR3 sequence: CASSFLGNTGELFF. CDR3 sequence (DNA): TGTGCCAGCAGCTTTCTAGGAAACACCGGGGAGCTGTTTTTT.

CDR3 residues: CASSISGVPDTQYF. The CDR3 DNA reads as TGTGCCAGTAGTATATCGGGGGTCCCAGATACGCAGTATTTT. The chain recombines TRBV19 with TRBJ2-3; the D gene is possibly TRBD2 (6 bases). Germline CDR1 LNHDA, CDR2 SQIVND (reference sequence). The V end lost 2 bases, the J end lost 4 bases, and 10 bases lay between the germline ends. This CDR3 has 14 amino acids.

V is TRBV7-8 and J is TRBJ1-3; the match to TRBD1 covers 7 bases. V was pared by 4 bases and J by 0 bases, with 3 bases of the junction left unmatched. Germline CDR1 and CDR2: SGHVS and FQNEAQ. The CDR3 has 15 residues. CDR3 loop: CASSWDSFSGNTIYF. CDR3 nucleotides: TGTGCCAGCAGCTGGGACAGTTTCTCTGGAAACACCATATATTTT.

The chain's CDR3 is CASSQDSPGHFYGYTF. DNA of the CDR3: TGCGCCAGCAGCCAAGACAGCCCGGGACATTTCTATGGCTACACCTTC. This rearrangement joins TRBV4-1 to TRBJ1-2, with a tentative D call TRBD1 (6 bases). The CDR3 is 16 residues long. Per germline, CDR1 MGHRA and CDR2 YSYEKL. V was trimmed by 0 bases and J by 4 bases, leaving 15 bases between them.

This clone came up once. The chain couples TRBV7-8 to TRBJ1-2; D is perhaps TRBD1 (6 bases). This CDR3 contains 16 residues. The V end lost 1 base, the J end lost 6 bases, and 18 bases lay between the germline ends. Germline assignment: CDR1 SGHVS and CDR2 FQNEAQ. CDR3 residues: CASSLVVSAGDNGYTF. CDR3 bases: TGTGCCAGCAGCTTAGTTGTTAGTGCAGGGGATAATGGCTACACCTTC.

The J gene is TRBJ2-7, the V gene TRBV20-1; TRBD2 might be the D (5 bases). The CDR3 loop spans 11 amino acids. Germline V gives CDR1 DFQATT, CDR2 SNEGSKA (reference sequence). The V gene lost 7 bases and the J gene lost 3 bases, with 10 bases spanning the gap. In DNA form, the CDR3 reads TGCAGTGGGGAGTATCTCTACGAGCAGTACTTC. Amino acids: CSGEYLYEQYF.

The V gene is TRBV4-2, the J gene TRBJ2-2; unclear D gene. CDR3 size: 14 residues. The germline gives CDR1 LGHNA, CDR2 YNFKEQ. Trimming stripped 7 bases from V and 4 bases from J, with 13 bases between. DNA for the CDR3: TGTGCCAGCACCAGAAACACGGGCACCGGGGAGCTGTTTTTT. Encoded protein: CASTRNTGTGELFF.

CDR3 sequence reads: CASREEEGYTF. The CDR3 DNA follows: TGTGCCAGCAGGGAGGAGGAGGGCTACACCTTC. The V gene is TRBV28, the J gene TRBJ1-2, with D unresolved. Germline lookup yields CDR1 MDHEN and CDR2 SYDVKM. The CDR3 covers 11 residues. The ends were cut back, 6 bases at V and 8 bases at J, with 10 bases in the middle.

The chain recombines TRBV6-1 with TRBJ1-3, with D unclear. Trimming cost V 2 bases and J 5 bases, with 4 bases left between them. Germline-derived CDR1 and CDR2 are MNHNS and SASEGT. The CDR3 spans 12 residues. CDR3 residues: CASSEKRNTIYF. The CDR3 region has the DNA TGTGCCAGCAGTGAAAAGCGAAACACCATATATTTT.

V gene TRBV19 combines with J gene TRBJ2-7; 7 bases line up with TRBD2. CDR1 is LNHDA, CDR2 SQIVND, per germline (reference sequence). The CDR3 has 14 amino acids. The trim removed 6 bases at V and 0 bases at J, leaving 5 bases unmatched. CDR3 in DNA: TGTGCCAGTAGACTAGCGCATAGCTCCTACGAGCAGTACTTC. Its protein is CASRLAHSSYEQYF. Filled out from reference TRBV19 and TRBJ2-7, the complete variable domain reads DGGITQSPKYLFRKEGQNVTLSCEQNLNHDAMYWYRQDPGQGLRLIYYSQIVNDFQKGDIAEGYSVSREKKESFPLTVTSAQKNPTAFYLCASRLAHSSYEQYFGPGTRLTVT.

This chain joins TRBV30 and TRBJ2-7; 9 bases map to TRBD2. V gave up 0 bases and J gave up 3 bases; unmatched junction bases: 3. Germline loops: CDR1 GTSNPN, CDR2 SVGIG (reference sequence). This CDR3 is built from 14 residues. This CDR3 is CAWSVNSGSYEQYF. In DNA, the CDR3 is TGTGCCTGGAGTGTCAATAGCGGGAGCTACGAGCAGTACTTC.